This T cell receptor beta chain was sequenced during a study of cytomegalovirus exposure and HLA in healthy donors (dated by TCRdb to the late 2010s). For the wider study: An earlier analysis of approximately 550 of the donors reported roughly 300 Gb of sequence data and around 120 million unique TCR beta sequences from 150 million to 200 million T cells. An earlier analysis of 587 of the donors used high-throughput TCR beta sequencing to judge whether each TCR beta V gene segment behaved as functional or pseudogenic. To predict cytomegalovirus infection status, the study combined high-throughput TCR immunosequencing, statistical association of individual TCRs with disease status, and machine learning. The aim of the study was to test whether cataloging public T cell receptors could identify signatures of past pathogen exposure. In addition to the first cohort of 500 to 850 subjects, a separate validation cohort of about 120 different subjects was used. To study patterns of TCR occurrence, a later analysis re-analyzed previously published TCR beta repertoires from around 700 donors and added high-resolution HLA genotyping. The study profiled the T cell repertoires of fewer than 850 subjects by immunosequencing and related them to cytomegalovirus serostatus. The number of typed donors differed by locus: roughly 620-640 for A, B, C, DRB1 and DQB1; approximately 540 for DQA1; 600 to 610 for DPA1; and some 470 for DPB1. Donor age, sex, ethnicity and CMV serostatus were collected together with the repertoire data. Of the roughly 410 genotyped donors, approximately 80% were placed in the genetic ancestry cluster associated with self-reported Caucasian donors. An early release covering more than 500 HLA-typed donors comprised about 320 gigabases of sequencing data and 85 million or so unique TCR sequences. In a later genetic analysis, genome-wide SNP genotypes for about 55% of the roughly 700 donors were used, and that subset was treated as a discovery cohort. HLA typing covered class I and class II loci at four-digit resolution. Among over 350 genotyped donors of the cohort, an average of around 240,000 unique TCR beta nucleotide sequences were sequenced per donor, 15% to 20% of them non-productive. Every repertoire in the discovery cohort had been generated on one and the same sequencing platform. Rather than drawing on any new phenotypic data, the later analysis identified candidate immune exposures from TCR beta sequences and the way those sequences occurred across donors. About five DR-DQ haplotypes were treated as single units for association and clustering because of strong linkage in the cohort. Overall study results and their limits: The classifier was reported to diagnose cytomegalovirus status with high specificity and sensitivity in both the original cohort and the validation cohort. The cohort was sequenced for TCR beta chains only, and without alpha or paired-chain data the features that could be detected were limited. Across donors, most TCR sequences were observed very rarely, whereas some public TCRs were present in many individuals. Immune exposure information for the cohort was limited to CMV serostatus. It was suggested by the authors that the approach could potentially be generalized to other disease states and immunological phenotypes. Correlated functional status among segregating V segments might reflect linkage disequilibrium, but an unknown experimental factor could not be ruled out. At a false discovery rate of 0.05, a later analysis linked about 16,000 TCR beta sequences to specific HLA alleles. In the study, approximately 160 TCR beta chains were listed as associated with cytomegalovirus. Approximately 16 rarely observed V segments, including chromosome 9 orphons, were excluded from the earlier analysis of approximately 500 of the donors because counts were too low. A further reported finding was that TCR beta sequences accurately predicted the HLA-A and HLA-B alleles for most subjects in the first cohort. An earlier analysis of several hundred of the donors showed that most TCR beta V segments appeared in productive rearrangements either about 90% or about 30% of the time, which broadly matched IMGT annotations. A few of the identified cytomegalovirus-associated TCR beta chains were confirmed in vitro to be specific for cytomegalovirus antigens. According to a later genetic analysis, donors in an Asian-associated ancestry cluster had fewer N-insertions in productive TCRs than the roughly 700-donor mean. When HLA alleles, especially DR and DQ, strongly co-occurred, attributing TCR associations to individual alleles was difficult. A later genetic analysis associated a missense DCLRE1C variant with V-gene and J-gene trimming of TCR beta chains, and an independent cohort replicated the association. A later analysis found that TCR association rates varied across HLA loci, with DRB1 alleles showing the most associated TCRs and HLA-C alleles the fewest. A later analysis found that most CMV-associated TCR beta chains appeared HLA-restricted, with HLA associations seemingly driven largely by CMV exposure. Because some donors lacked HLA typing at each locus, the association tests relied only on the typed subset. In a later analysis, several top co-occurrence clusters were reported to appear linked to parvovirus B19, influenza, CMV and Epstein-Barr virus. Sequencing depth was assumed to be roughly uniform across donors in the presence/absence analyses, though that assumption may not hold. Some IMGT-functional V segments, including TRBV6-2 and TRBV6-3, could not be distinguished by the 87-base-pair reads and were therefore excluded. Compared with equally common non-associated chains, HLA-associated TCR beta chains in a later analysis were more clonally expanded and had lower generation probabilities. A cluster of highly shared sequence variants was judged likely to be a technical artifact of the sequencing pipeline.

V ends up 4 bases short and J 1 base short, with an unmatched junction base count of 4. The CDR3 has 14 amino acids, counting the end cysteine and phenylalanine. Just CDR3 DNA is preserved here, 42 bases in frame from base 1. CDR1 and CDR2 are drawn from the germline V gene: SGHRS, YFSETQ. Regarding this clone: The antigen it recognizes is unknown. The record has no base qualities; no much larger clone is one base away.

Library creation used the immunoSEQ multiplex PCR assay. The multiplex PCR relied on a mix of 60 forward primers for TCR Vbeta segments and 13 reverse primers for TCR Jbeta segments. Amplification of the CDR3 region of rearranged TCR beta genes was performed with a multiplex PCR assay on genomic DNA. On the Illumina HiSeq System, the amplified TCR beta libraries were sequenced as 87-base-pair reads. On the authors' methods: Across the 500 to 850 repertoires, a later analysis counted some 80 million unique TCR beta chains, around 10 million of which were shared by at least two donors. Raw reads were error-corrected and collapsed into unique sequences with a nearest-neighbor algorithm that merged closely related sequences to remove PCR and sequencing errors. CDR3 sequences were aligned to IMGT reference sequences to assign V, D and J gene segments. For a sequence to be retained, at least a six-nucleotide match to both a V gene segment and a J gene segment was required. Rearrangements were called productive when the CDR3 lacked stop codons and stayed in frame with V and J; all others were non-productive. CDR3 was defined by IMGT convention, running from the second conserved V-encoded cysteine to the conserved J-encoded phenylalanine. Sequences without an unambiguous match to a single V gene segment were excluded from the earlier analysis of over 500 of the donors. An earlier analysis of fewer than 750 of the donors called V segments functional above 56.7% productive rearrangements and segregating when the between-donor standard deviation exceeded 5%. A statistical classification framework was built for diagnosing cytomegalovirus status from the catalog of TCR beta chain sequences. V and J gene assignment, in a later analysis, came from comparing TCR nucleotide sequences with IMGT/GENE-DB human TR gene sequences. In a later analysis, CDR3 sequences and most-parsimonious VDJ recombination scenarios were assigned using the TCRdist pipeline. In a later analysis, each TCR beta chain was defined by its CDR3 amino acid sequence together with its V-gene family, and reads without a unique V-gene family were excluded. A later analysis removed 550 to 650 highly shared, low-generation-probability nucleotide sequences to deal with suspected cross-contamination and a sequencing artifact. In a later analysis, a clonal expansion index for each public chain was calculated from normalized within-repertoire ranks of inferred template counts. A later analysis computed generation probabilities with a VDJ recombination model fitted to out-of-frame rearrangements, and checked the results against IGoR. A later analysis scored TCR-TCR, TCR-HLA and TCR-CMV co-occurrence with hypergeometric tests, applying a repertoire-size bias correction to TCR pairs. To estimate false discovery rates, a later analysis permuted the HLA or CMV assignments 20 times. A later analysis grouped co-occurring TCRs with DBSCAN, adding TCRdist sequence similarity when clustering within HLA-allele-positive subsets. Repertoires with fewer than 30,000 or more than 120,000 public chains were left out of co-occurrence clustering, as were four to six repertoires with anomalous nucleotide sharing. TCRdb's version of the immuneACCESS table is confined to in-frame rearrangements and falls short of the full clone set. An unresolved V gene accounts for under half of the shortfall where checked; the remainder is of unknown origin. V, J and clone size are those of that table, while D and trimming were read from the DNA. The sample contains over 150,000 clones, about three quarters of them found a single time. The ten largest clones capture approximately 1.5% of the sample.

The cohort comprised around 700 healthy bone marrow donors. Cohort members were all nominally healthy when sampled, although unrecorded immune exposures were likely present. The donor tested CMV seropositive, placing the donor among the 289 seropositive members of the cohort. Every donor gave a peripheral blood sample, and the peripheral blood mononuclear cells from that sample were used for TCR beta sequencing. Genomic DNA was extracted from the blood cell samples with the Qiagen DNeasy Blood Extraction Kit. Recombination joined TRBV5-1 with TRBJ2-7; 8 central bases correspond to TRBD2. The source material was PBMCs. This clonotype was sampled from a woman in her twenties or thirties in good health and CMV-seropositive. DNA sequence: TGCGCCAGCAGCCCGGGACTAGTTTCCTACGAGCAGTACTTC. Its protein product is CASSPGLVSYEQYF.